This T cell receptor (beta chain) derives from a study of technical replicates of blood from several donors. Germline CDR1 and CDR2: SQVTM and ANQGSEA. This CDR3 is 16 amino acids long. Trimming took 7 bases from V and 8 from J; bases not matched to a gene: 17. Measured with immunoSEQ multiplex PCR; TCRdb has only the in-frame clones, and not every one. The sample records 79,000 or so clones, approximately 93% being singletons. The source is a human donor in good health. V and J are TRBV29-1 and TRBJ2-1; TRBD2 agrees at 10 bases. Sequencing input: T cells isolated from PBMCs. Written as DNA, the CDR3 is TGCAGCGCTCACCTGAATCTAGCGGGAGTTGAGGATGAGCAGTTCTTC. Its protein product is CSAHLNLAGVEDEQFF.